A single sample is the source of the 3 T cell receptor beta chains below, sequenced in a study of T cell responses to AZD1222 COVID-19 vaccine. The protocol was immunoSEQ multiplex PCR, while the TCRdb copy is restricted to in-frame clones and leaves out a portion. The table includes 77,000 or so clones, approximately 90% detected once. This specimen consisted of peripheral blood, obtained 28 days after the second AZD1222 dose. Receptor source: an adult who received the AZD1222 COVID-19 vaccine.

V is TRBV7-9 and J is TRBJ1-2; D unresolved. The V gene's germline CDR1 is SEHNR and CDR2 FQNEAQ (reference sequence). Trimming left V 4 bases short and J 4 bases short, with 10 bases between. The CDR3 is 13 amino acids. The CDR3 loop is CASSYLVVYGYTF. DNA for the CDR3: TGTGCCAGCAGCTATCTCGTGGTCTATGGCTACACCTTC.

This clone was detected once. The V gene is TRBV11-1, the J gene TRBJ2-7, with 14 positions matching TRBD2. CDR1 SGHAT and CDR2 FQDESV come from the germline V gene (reference sequence). Trimming cost V 5 bases and J 3 bases; bases outside gene matches: 3. This CDR3 has 15 amino acids. DNA for the CDR3: TGTGCCAGCAGCCCAGGACTAGCGGGAGGCTACGAGCAGTACTTC. Translated, it gives CASSPGLAGGYEQYF.

The CDR3 loop is CASNSPGGDRWGAFF. The DNA of the CDR3 is TGTGCCAGTAACTCCCCTGGGGGGGATCGATGGGGAGCTTTCTTT. V and J are TRBV19 and TRBJ1-1; a possible D gene is TRBD1 (5 bases). Germline V gives CDR1 LNHDA, CDR2 SQIVND (reference sequence). V was shortened by 7 bases and J by 10 bases, with 25 bases between the two germline ends. This CDR3 has 15 residues.